These 19 T cell receptor beta chains were all obtained from the same sample, sequenced in a study of CD4 and CD8 cells across lung adenocarcinoma regions. One entry per CDR3 protein results from TCRdb running MiXCR on the PCR reads. The sample consists of approximately 24,000 distinct CDR3 sequences, approximately 51% of them appearing once. Sequencing input: CD8+ T cells from the center of a lung tumor. Source of these receptors: a male donor with lung adenocarcinoma. The CD4 and CD8 labels of this study may be unreliable.

Notes on this clonotype: The junction departs from the called germline gene at one end, perhaps through a read error. The rearrangement joins TRBV6-1 to TRBJ2-3; 7 positions agree with TRBD2. Germline V gene sequence: CDR1 MNHNS, CDR2 SASEGT. The CDR3 loop spans 16 amino acids. The CDR3 loop reads CASRLTGSGDPDTQYF. The CDR3 coding sequence is TGTGCCAGCAGGCTTACGGGCAGCGGGGACCCAGATACGCAGTACTTT.

Note on this clonotype: The CDR3 does not close with the conserved phenylalanine or tryptophan, likely indicating a read error. No DNA is shown, since the ends of the CDR3 on it are uncertain; the CDR3 is the one TCRdb lists. V and J are TRBV7-1 and TRBJ2-1. TRBV7-1 is sorted into the ORF group, with uncertain function. The CDR3 is 8 amino acids long, termini counted. The CDR3 reads CAQQLIEN.

This clonotype was recorded only once. The chain recombines TRBV19 with TRBJ2-1, with 8 bases aligning to TRBD2. Matching the DNA end better, TRBJ2-5 makes the J call doubtful. This CDR3 comprises 17 residues. Germline assignment: CDR1 LNHDA and CDR2 SQIVND (reference sequence). The CDR3 here is CASSIDLASGLQETQYF. The DNA for the CDR3 is TGTGCCAGTAGTATAGATCTGGCTAGCGGGCTTCAAGAGACCCAGTACTTC.

The chain recombines TRBV10-2 with TRBJ2-3, with 7 bases identical to TRBD2. The V and J ends lost 8 bases and 4 bases, in that order; junction bases with no gene match: 15. This CDR3 spans 16 amino acids. CDR1 is WSHSY, CDR2 SAAADI, per germline. CDR3 protein: CASGGSGFGDPDTQYF. In DNA form, the CDR3 reads TGCGCCAGCGGGGGTAGCGGGTTTGGGGACCCAGATACGCAGTATTTT.

This clonotype was found many times. J is TRBJ2-7 and V is TRBV10-1; 16 bases are a match to TRBD2. Trimming removed 6 bases from V and 7 bases from J; junction bases left unmatched: 6. The germline gives CDR1 WNHNN, CDR2 SYGVQD (reference sequence). The CDR3 consists of 15 residues. This chain's CDR3 is CASRGGLAGGWEQYF. The CDR3 DNA reads as TGCGCCAGCAGGGGGGGACTAGCGGGAGGGTGGGAGCAGTACTTC.

V and J are TRBV10-2 and TRBJ2-3, with D uncertain. Germline CDR1 is WSHSY and CDR2 is SAAADI. Trimming removed 2 bases at V and 11 bases at J, with 17 bases between. CDR3 size: 14 residues. The CDR3 is CASSERGAKNMQYF. CDR3 in DNA: TGCGCCAGCAGTGAGCGAGGAGCCAAAAATATGCAGTATTTT.

This clonotype is medium-sized (0.01 to 0.1%) by share. V usage is TRBV6-6 and J usage is TRBJ2-5; D is uncertain. Germline values: CDR1 MNHNY, CDR2 SVGAGI (reference sequence). Deletions cut 7 bases from V and 5 bases from J, with 5 bases between. The CDR3 consists of 10 residues. CDR3 in amino acids: CASTRETQYF. The CDR3 DNA follows: TGTGCCAGCACTCGGGAGACCCAGTACTTC.

The chain employs TRBV6-1 and TRBJ2-4; D may be TRBD2 (6 bases). Germline CDR1 is MNHNS and CDR2 is SASEGT. This CDR3 spans 14 amino acids. Trimming shortened V by 3 bases and J by 8 bases, and 14 bases separated the two germline ends. The CDR3 is CASSDSGRIDIQYF. In DNA, the CDR3 is TGTGCCAGCAGTGATTCTGGGAGGATAGACATTCAGTACTTC.

There are a few counts of this clonotype. The gene calls are TRBV4-1 and TRBJ2-1, with 11 bases fitting TRBD1. CDR1 and CDR2 from the germline V gene are MGHRA and YSYEKL. CDR3 size: 16 residues. V lost 1 base, J lost 4 bases, and 3 bases stayed unmatched. CDR3 residues: CASSQGTGGSYNEQFF. The CDR3 DNA sequence: TGCGCCAGCAGCCAAGGGACAGGGGGCTCTTACAATGAGCAGTTCTTC.

This clonotype was seen repeatedly, ten times or more. The V call is TRBV28, the J call TRBJ1-2; D is perhaps TRBD1 (5 bases). CDR1 and CDR2 (germline): MDHEN, SYDVKM. The CDR3 runs to 13 residues. V was trimmed by 6 bases and J by 6 bases, leaving 14 bases between them. The CDR3 sequence is CASSSGTSNGYTF. CDR3 sequence (DNA): TGTGCCAGCAGCTCCGGGACCTCCAATGGCTACACCTTC.

The chain uses TRBV7-3 and TRBJ2-3; no clear D. V was trimmed by 5 bases and J by 2 bases, leaving 14 bases between them. The CDR3 has 15 residues. Germline values: CDR1 SGHTA, CDR2 FQGTGA. The CDR3 is CASSPRNGPTDTQYF. CDR3 sequence (DNA): TGTGCCAGCAGCCCCAGGAATGGGCCCACAGATACGCAGTATTTT.

V is TRBV6-5 and J is TRBJ2-1; tentatively, D is TRBD2 (6 bases). Trimming shortened V by 2 bases and J by 10 bases, and 18 bases separated the two germline ends. This CDR3 comprises 15 residues. Per germline, CDR1 MNHEY and CDR2 SVGAGI. CDR3 coding DNA: TGTGCCAGCAGTTACGGGGGGAGCACCTCCTACGAGCAGTTCTTC. Protein product: CASSYGGSTSYEQFF.

This clonotype occurred a few times. The chain links TRBV4-2 to TRBJ2-2; 8 positions match TRBD1. The CDR3 loop spans 14 amino acids. Germline CDR1 is LGHNA and CDR2 is YNFKEQ. Trimming cost V 3 bases and J 6 bases; bases outside gene matches: 3. The CDR3 coding sequence is TGTGCCAGCAGCCAGCGGACAGGGCCCGGGGAGCTGTTTTTT. Translating gives CASSQRTGPGELFF.

This clonotype has just a few counts. The chain uses TRBV6-5 and TRBJ2-5, with unresolved D. The DNA end lines up better with TRBJ2-7; the J call may be wrong. The CDR3 is 11 residues long. The germline V gene has CDR1 MNHEY and CDR2 SVGAGI. This CDR3 reads CASSFLAEQYF. CDR3 DNA: TGTGCCAGCAGTTTTCTGGCCGAGCAGTACTTC.

This clonotype was seen repeatedly, ten times or more. The chain uses TRBV6-1 and TRBJ1-2; possible D gene TRBD1, 5 bases. V dropped 6 bases and J dropped 4 bases, with 21 bases sitting between them. This CDR3 spans 16 amino acids. Germline values: CDR1 MNHNS, CDR2 SASEGT. The CDR3 nucleotides are TGTGCCAGCAGCATCGATGAAGGGACTGTGGGCTATGGCTACACCTTC. Amino acids: CASSIDEGTVGYGYTF.

About this clonotype itself: A much larger clonotype is one base distant, so this may be a read error. The chain carries TRBV6-1 and TRBJ2-1; D is possibly TRBD2 (7 bases). The assigned J gene may be wrong: the sequence end matches TRBJ2-7 better. CDR3 length equals 14 residues. CDR1 and CDR2 (germline): MNHNS, SASEGT. DNA of the CDR3: TGTGCCCGCGGGGGCGATTTGGGCGTAGCCGAGCAGTACTTC. Residues: CARGGDLGVAEQYF.

V is TRBV4-1 and J is TRBJ2-1; D gene unclear. TRBJ2-7 matches the DNA end more closely, so the J call is doubtful. The CDR3 totals 14 residues. Germline V gives CDR1 MGHRA, CDR2 YSYEKL. The CDR3 region has the DNA TGCGCCAGCAGCCAAGCAGCGTCCCCCTACGAGCAGTACTTC. It yields the protein CASSQAASPYEQYF.

V gene TRBV6-1 combines with J gene TRBJ2-4, with 8 bases identical to TRBD1. The J call may be in error: the DNA end matches TRBJ2-5 better. Per germline, CDR1 MNHNS and CDR2 SASEGT. The length of the CDR3 is 16 residues. The CDR3 region is CASTGAGTGVGETQYF. CDR3 in DNA: TGTGCCAGCACGGGAGCCGGGACAGGTGTCGGAGAGACCCAGTACTTC.

The gene calls are TRBV10-1 and TRBJ2-1; 7 nucleotides match TRBD2. V gave up 0 bases and J gave up 3 bases; unmatched junction bases: 5. There are 16 residues in the CDR3. The germline V gene encodes CDR1 WNHNN and CDR2 SYGVQD (reference sequence). CDR3 nucleotide sequence: TGCGCCAGCAGTGAGTCTGCTAGCGGTAACTACAATGAGCAGTTCTTC. This gives the protein CASSESASGNYNEQFF.